This TCR beta chain originates from a study of cytomegalovirus exposure and HLA in healthy donors. General study findings and limits: On later analysis, the bulk of CMV-associated TCR beta chains appeared to be HLA-restricted. For most TCR beta V segments, an earlier analysis put the productive rate at about 87% or about 30% of the time.

This CDR3 spans 19 amino acids. Germline V lookup: CDR1 MDHEN, CDR2 SYDVKM. Trimming took 7 bases from V and 7 from J; bases not matched to a gene: 23. The primer mix had 60 Vbeta and 13 Jbeta primers. The table came from immunoSEQ multiplex PCR; TCRdb's copy has only in-frame clones and leaves some out. The sample shows over 110,000 clones, 65% to 80% of them seen only once. The sample holds a few counts of this clone. Its target is not known. The sequenced sample was PBMCs. The chain couples TRBV28 to TRBJ1-4; 8 positions agree with TRBD1. The receptor's source is a woman aged 45-65 years in good health and CMV-seropositive. The CDR3 bases are TGTGCCAGCACTACTGAAAGGGAGGACAGGGCAAGTTTCGGTGAAAAACTGTTTTTT. Amino acid sequence: CASTTEREDRASFGEKLFF. The full variable domain, completed using reference TRBV28 and TRBJ1-4, is DVKVTQSSRYLVKRTGEKVFLECVQDMDHENMFWYRQDPGLGLRLIYFSYDVKMKEKGDIPEGYSVSREKKERFSLILESASTNQTSMYLCASTTEREDRASFGEKLFFGSGTQLSVL.